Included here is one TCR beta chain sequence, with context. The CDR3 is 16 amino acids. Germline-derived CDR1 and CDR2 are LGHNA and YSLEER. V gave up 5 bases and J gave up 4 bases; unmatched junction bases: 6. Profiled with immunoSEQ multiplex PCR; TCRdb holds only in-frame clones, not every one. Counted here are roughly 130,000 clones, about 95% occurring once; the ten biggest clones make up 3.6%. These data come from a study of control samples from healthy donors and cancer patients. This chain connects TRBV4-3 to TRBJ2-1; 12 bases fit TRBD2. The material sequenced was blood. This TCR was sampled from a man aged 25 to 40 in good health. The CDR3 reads CASSFRGTSGYNEQFF. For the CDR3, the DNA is TGCGCCAGCAGCTTCCGCGGGACTAGCGGGTACAATGAGCAGTTCTTC.